These 32 T cell receptor beta chains were all obtained from the same sample, sequenced in a study of cytomegalovirus exposure and HLA in healthy donors. The PCR was carried out with 60 Vbeta primers and 13 Jbeta primers. Measured with immunoSEQ multiplex PCR; TCRdb has only the in-frame clones, and not every one. The table records 150,000 to 200,000 clones, almost 80% of them present only once. Material: PBMCs. The receptors were sampled from a young man in good health and CMV-seropositive.

The chain carries TRBV30 and TRBJ1-1; 8 bases match TRBD1. With V trimmed by 6 bases and J by 3 bases, 12 bases remained unmatched. The CDR3 consists of 15 residues. Per germline, CDR1 GTSNPN and CDR2 SVGIG (reference sequence). Written as DNA, the CDR3 is TGTGCCTGCGGTCTATCTCGGACAGGGTACACTGAAGCTTTCTTT. Its protein product is CACGLSRTGYTEAFF.

This chain uses TRBV25-1 with TRBJ2-7; the D gene is possibly TRBD1 (6 bases). The CDR3 runs 15 residues. V lost 3 bases and J 7 bases, leaving 19 bases between the germline ends. Looked up from germline, CDR1 is MGHDK and CDR2 is SYGVNS. The CDR3 reads CASSETPVTGKEQYF. DNA of the CDR3: TGTGCCAGCAGTGAGACGCCAGTAACAGGGAAAGAGCAGTACTTC.

The chain carries TRBV5-6 and TRBJ1-2; 7 bases fit TRBD1. CDR3 length: 15 residues. The V and J ends lost 0 bases and 2 bases, in that order; junction bases with no gene match: 4. Germline-derived CDR1 and CDR2 are SGHDT and YYEEEE. CDR3 bases: TGTGCCAGCAGCTTGGCCGCAGGGGGGAACTATGGCTACACCTTC. Encoded protein: CASSLAAGGNYGYTF.

This clone was observed a few times. CDR3 coding DNA: TGTGCCAGTAGTAACCAGGGGGCAAATGAGCAGTTCTTC. This translates into CASSNQGANEQFF. This sequence joins TRBV19 and TRBJ2-1; 8 nucleotides align to TRBD1. V lost 4 bases, J lost 7 bases, and 3 bases stayed unmatched. CDR1 is LNHDA and CDR2 is SQIVND in the germline V gene (reference sequence). The CDR3 is 13 amino acids.

This CDR3 reads CASSFGREGRNEQYF. Written as DNA, the CDR3 is TGTGCCAGCAGTTTCGGGAGGGAGGGGCGGAACGAGCAGTACTTC. The chain recombines TRBV28 with TRBJ2-7; 8 positions match TRBD2. Unmatched junction bases numbered 9, after V lost 3 bases and J lost 5 bases. Germline-derived CDR1 and CDR2 are MDHEN and SYDVKM. The CDR3 totals 15 residues.

This clone has only a few counts. The chain has TRBV11-2 and TRBJ2-7, with 8 nucleotides matching TRBD1. The germline V gene encodes CDR1 SGHAT and CDR2 FQNNGV. V gave up 0 bases and J gave up 5 bases; unmatched junction bases: 6. The CDR3 runs to 15 residues. In nucleotides, the CDR3 is TGTGCCAGCAGCTTAGATTTGGCAGGGGGCGACGAGCAGTACTTC. Its protein is CASSLDLAGGDEQYF.

This rearrangement joins TRBV10-2 to TRBJ2-6; D possibly corresponds to TRBD2 (6 bases). CDR1 and CDR2 from the germline V gene are WSHSY and SAAADI. The V and J ends lost 6 bases and 0 bases respectively, with 9 bases between them. The CDR3 loop spans 15 amino acids. CDR3 DNA: TGCGCCAGCAGGGAGGGGAGCTCTGGGGCCAACGTCCTGACTTTC. Translation gives CASREGSSGANVLTF.

V usage is TRBV27 and J usage is TRBJ1-1, with D possibly being TRBD1 (5 bases). This CDR3 is 14 amino acids long. The germline V and J ends were trimmed by 4 bases and 0 bases, with 9 bases remaining between them. CDR1 is MNHEY and CDR2 is SMNVEV in the germline V gene (reference sequence). Written as DNA, the CDR3 is TGTGCCAGCAGTTCCTGGGGCCTGAACACTGAAGCTTTCTTT. Translated: CASSSWGLNTEAFF.

This clone was counted a few times. The gene calls are TRBV5-1 and TRBJ1-1; the match to TRBD1 covers 11 bases. The germline gives CDR1 SGHRS, CDR2 YFSETQ. The trim removed 3 bases at V and 7 bases at J, leaving 11 bases unmatched. This CDR3 spans 16 amino acids. CDR3 DNA sequence: TGCGCCAGCAGCTGGATCGGGACAGGGGGTTCTGGTGAAGCTTTCTTT. Translated, it gives CASSWIGTGGSGEAFF.

V gene TRBV2 combines with J gene TRBJ1-1; a possible D gene is TRBD1 (5 bases). Germline V gene data show CDR1 as SNHLY and CDR2 as FYNNEI. V shed 4 bases and J shed 2 bases, with 8 bases lying between them. The CDR3 runs 13 residues. The CDR3 DNA is TGTGCCAGCAGTGGACAGCCAAACACTGAAGCTTTCTTT. Its translation is CASSGQPNTEAFF.

This rearrangement joins TRBV11-2 to TRBJ2-3; 14 nucleotides line up with TRBD2. This CDR3 has 14 amino acids. Germline V CDR1 and CDR2: SGHAT, FQNNGV. The CDR3 region is CATRLAGGRDTQYF. The CDR3 DNA reads as TGTGCGACACGACTAGCGGGAGGGAGAGATACGCAGTATTTT.

This chain connects TRBV6-5 to TRBJ1-3; no definite D call. The CDR3 is made up of 14 amino acids. Germline V CDR1 and CDR2: MNHEY, SVGAGI. V was shortened by 6 bases and J by 0 bases, with 9 bases between the two germline ends. This CDR3 is CASSPQASGNTIYF. The CDR3 DNA follows: TGTGCCAGCAGCCCGCAGGCCTCTGGAAACACCATATATTTT.

The chain recombines TRBV19 with TRBJ2-5, with 8 bases aligning to TRBD2. The CDR3 covers 18 residues. Trimming removed 7 bases from V and 2 bases from J; junction bases left unmatched: 18. CDR1 is LNHDA and CDR2 is SQIVND in the germline V gene (reference sequence). CDR3 nucleotides: TGTGCCAGTACCATTAGTTGGATAGCGGGAAGTCGTCAAGAGACCCAGTACTTC. Translation: CASTISWIAGSRQETQYF.

The chain carries TRBV27 and TRBJ1-1, with D uncertain. CDR1 is MNHEY, CDR2 SMNVEV, per germline (reference sequence). The CDR3 is 14 residues long. Between the trimmed V and J ends, which lost 0 bases and 4 bases, there was a span of 9 bases. The chain's CDR3 is CASSLSTWSTEAFF. The CDR3 coding sequence is TGTGCCAGCAGTTTATCGACCTGGAGCACTGAAGCTTTCTTT.

The rearrangement links TRBV7-3 to TRBJ2-3, with 8 bases lining up with TRBD1. Germline V gives CDR1 SGHTA, CDR2 FQGTGA. J lost 4 bases, V lost 3 bases, and 6 bases had no gene match. This CDR3 is built from 15 residues. CDR3 nucleotides: TGTGCCAGCAGCTTTACAGGGGGAGTCGCAGATACGCAGTATTTT. It codes for CASSFTGGVADTQYF.

This clone was seen a few times. The V gene is TRBV10-1, the J gene TRBJ1-5; 7 nucleotides align to TRBD1. The V gene's germline CDR1 is WNHNN and CDR2 SYGVQD (reference sequence). Trimming cost V 5 bases and J 7 bases; bases outside gene matches: 5. The CDR3 runs 13 residues. The DNA for the CDR3 is TGCGCCAGCAGTCCGACAGGGAACCAGCCCCAGCATTTT. This gives the protein CASSPTGNQPQHF.

The genes are TRBV27 and TRBJ2-1; tentative D call: TRBD2 (5 bases). V dropped 6 bases and J dropped 5 bases, with 14 bases sitting between them. The CDR3 spans 14 residues. Germline-derived CDR1 and CDR2 are MNHEY and SMNVEV (reference sequence). The chain's CDR3 is CASSPYGIHNEQFF. For the CDR3, the DNA is TGTGCCAGCAGCCCTTACGGGATCCACAATGAGCAGTTCTTC.

The V and J genes are TRBV13 and TRBJ2-1; TRBD2 might be the D (6 bases). V lost 0 bases and J lost 2, with 17 bases in between. The CDR3 runs 18 residues. Germline V gives CDR1 PRHDT, CDR2 FYEKMQ (reference sequence). The CDR3 nucleotides read TGTGCCAGCAGCTTAGGAGAGTCGCGGAGGGGTCCCTACAATGAGCAGTTCTTC. This encodes CASSLGESRRGPYNEQFF.

This clone has just a few counts. This chain joins TRBV25-1 and TRBJ1-1; 7 bases match TRBD1. The CDR3 runs to 15 residues. Per the germline V gene, CDR1 is MGHDK and CDR2 is SYGVNS. Losses at the gene ends were 3 bases for V and 0 bases for J; bases not matched to a gene: 4. The CDR3 DNA reads as TGTGCCAGCAGTGATACAGGGGAAATGAACACTGAAGCTTTCTTT. Translating gives CASSDTGEMNTEAFF.

This clone was seen just once. The genes are TRBV5-4 and TRBJ1-1; D is unresolved. Germline CDR1 and CDR2: SGHNT and YYREEE (reference sequence). Trimming shortened V by 0 bases and J by 8 bases, and 11 bases separated the two germline ends. The CDR3 consists of 13 residues. CDR3 coding DNA: TGTGCCAGCAGCTTGGAGCCCCCAGGCGAAGCTTTCTTT. Translation gives CASSLEPPGEAFF.

This chain joins TRBV7-2 and TRBJ2-3, with TRBD2 as a possible D gene (6 bases). Germline CDR1 is SGHTA and CDR2 is FQGNSA. This CDR3 region has 17 residues. Deletions cut 3 bases from V and 2 bases from J, with 18 bases between. CDR3 sequence reads: CASSFLGGRWVTDTQYF. CDR3 nucleotides: TGTGCCAGCAGCTTTCTCGGAGGGCGGTGGGTCACAGATACGCAGTATTTT.

This clone was detected a few times. V is TRBV10-3 and J is TRBJ2-2; TRBD1 might be the D (7 bases). With 2 bases removed from V and 0 bases from J, the gap between germline ends came to 10 bases. CDR1 and CDR2 from the germline V gene are ENHRY and SYGVKD. The CDR3 has 16 residues. Written as DNA, the CDR3 is TGTGCCATCAGTGAGGCAGGGGGGACGAACACCGGGGAGCTGTTTTTT. It encodes CAISEAGGTNTGELFF.

The V gene is TRBV9, the J gene TRBJ2-3, with D unresolved. CDR3 length equals 15 residues. Trimming pared 3 bases from V and 0 bases from J, leaving 11 bases between. Germline V CDR1 and CDR2: SGDLS, YYNGEE. CDR3 nucleotide sequence: TGTGCCAGCAGCGGGTTCGAGGCCAGCACAGATACGCAGTATTTT. It translates to CASSGFEASTDTQYF.

This sequence joins TRBV6-1 and TRBJ1-1, with unresolved D. The germline gives CDR1 MNHNS, CDR2 SASEGT. V dropped 6 bases and J dropped 2 bases, with 4 bases sitting between them. The CDR3 has 11 residues. The CDR3 loop reads CASSRNTEAFF. The CDR3 region has the DNA TGTGCCAGCAGCAGAAACACTGAAGCTTTCTTT.

A single count supports this clone. This sequence joins TRBV6-6 and TRBJ2-6, with unresolved D. This CDR3 contains 16 residues. Deletions cut 0 bases from V and 0 bases from J, with 6 bases between. The germline gives CDR1 MNHNY, CDR2 SVGAGI (reference sequence). This CDR3 is CASSYSPGSGANVLTF. In nucleotides, the CDR3 is TGTGCCAGCAGTTACTCGCCAGGCTCTGGGGCCAACGTCCTGACTTTC.

The chain is built from TRBV2 and TRBJ2-7; D is perhaps TRBD2 (6 bases). The CDR3 has 12 amino acids. Germline CDR1 is SNHLY and CDR2 is FYNNEI. V was pared by 7 bases and J by 4 bases, with 11 bases between. In DNA, the CDR3 is TGTGCCAGCACCGGGGGTGGGTACGAGCAGTACTTC. This gives the protein CASTGGGYEQYF.

The rearrangement links TRBV9 to TRBJ2-6, with unresolved D. Germline assignment: CDR1 SGDLS and CDR2 YYNGEE. The CDR3 runs to 17 residues. The V end lost 6 bases, the J end lost 0 bases, and 16 bases lay between the germline ends. In DNA, the CDR3 is TGTGCCAGCAAGGCAGGAATCACCAGCTCTGGGGCCAACGTCCTGACTTTC. Amino acid sequence: CASKAGITSSGANVLTF.

The V and J genes are TRBV28 and TRBJ1-4, with TRBD1 matching 10 bases. The CDR3 is 15 amino acids. With V trimmed by 6 bases and J by 8 bases, 9 bases remained unmatched. Germline CDR1 is MDHEN and CDR2 is SYDVKM. CDR3 amino acids: CASRKAGQGWEKLFF. CDR3 coding DNA: TGTGCCAGCAGAAAAGCGGGACAGGGGTGGGAAAAACTGTTTTTT.

This clone occurred a few times. V is TRBV25-1 and J is TRBJ1-1; the D gene is possibly TRBD1 (5 bases). The CDR3 loop spans 14 amino acids. Trimming took off 0 bases at V and 8 bases at J, with 13 bases between the two ends. Germline V gene data show CDR1 as MGHDK and CDR2 as SYGVNS. The CDR3 sequence is CASSEYKRGLEAFF. DNA for the CDR3: TGTGCCAGCAGTGAATATAAAAGGGGTCTAGAAGCTTTCTTT.

This chain connects TRBV7-9 to TRBJ1-1; D gene ambiguous. In germline, CDR1 is SEHNR, CDR2 FQNEAQ (reference sequence). The CDR3 has 13 amino acids. V dropped 3 bases and J dropped 1 base, with 6 bases sitting between them. CDR3 DNA: TGTGCCAGCAGCTTGGCAGGGAACACTGAAGCTTTCTTT. Its translation: CASSLAGNTEAFF.

This sequence joins TRBV6-6 and TRBJ2-5, with 9 bases fitting TRBD1. Germline V lookup: CDR1 MNHNY, CDR2 SVGAGI (reference sequence). The CDR3 length is 16 residues. V lost 2 bases to trimming and J lost 1 base; unmatched junction nucleotides: 5. The CDR3: CASSYMGTGTQETQYF. CDR3 DNA: TGTGCCAGCAGTTACATGGGGACAGGGACCCAAGAGACCCAGTACTTC.

The rearrangement uses TRBV18 and TRBJ2-5, with D hard to call. CDR1 and CDR2 (germline): KGHSH, LQKENI. This CDR3 region has 12 residues. The V end lost 4 bases, the J end lost 3 bases, and 6 bases lay between the germline ends. For the CDR3, the DNA is TGTGCCAGCTCACGAGAAAAAGAGACCCAGTACTTC. It is translated as CASSREKETQYF.